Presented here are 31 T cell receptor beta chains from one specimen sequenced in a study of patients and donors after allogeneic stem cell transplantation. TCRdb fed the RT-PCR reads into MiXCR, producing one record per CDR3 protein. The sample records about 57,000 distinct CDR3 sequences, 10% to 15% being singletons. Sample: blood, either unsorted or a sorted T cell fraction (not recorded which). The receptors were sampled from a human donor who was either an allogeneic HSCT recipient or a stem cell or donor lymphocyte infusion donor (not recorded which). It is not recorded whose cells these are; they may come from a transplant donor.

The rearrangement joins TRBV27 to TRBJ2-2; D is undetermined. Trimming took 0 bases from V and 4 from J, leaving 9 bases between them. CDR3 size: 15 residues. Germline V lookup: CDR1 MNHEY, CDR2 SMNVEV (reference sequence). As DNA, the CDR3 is TGTGCCAGCAGTTTATCATTCAGGCTCACCGGGGAGCTGTTTTTT. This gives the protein CASSLSFRLTGELFF.

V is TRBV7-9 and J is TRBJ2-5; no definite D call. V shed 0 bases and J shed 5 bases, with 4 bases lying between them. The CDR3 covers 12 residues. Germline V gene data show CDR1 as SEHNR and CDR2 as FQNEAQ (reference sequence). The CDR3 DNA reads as TGTGCCAGCAGCTTAGCGTCGGAGACCCAGTACTTC. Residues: CASSLASETQYF.

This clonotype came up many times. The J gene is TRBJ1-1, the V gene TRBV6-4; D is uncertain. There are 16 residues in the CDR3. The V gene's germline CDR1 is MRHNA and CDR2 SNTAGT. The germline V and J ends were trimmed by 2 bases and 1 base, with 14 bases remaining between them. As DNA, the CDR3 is TGTGCCAGCAGTGACGATAAGGGTGGAAAGAACACTGAAGCTTTCTTT. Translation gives CASSDDKGGKNTEAFF.

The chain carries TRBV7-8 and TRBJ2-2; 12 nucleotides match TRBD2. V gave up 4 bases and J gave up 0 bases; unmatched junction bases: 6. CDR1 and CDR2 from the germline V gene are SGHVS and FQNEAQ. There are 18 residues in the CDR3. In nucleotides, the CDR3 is TGTGCCAGCAGCTCCCCGACTAGCGGGAGCACGAACACCGGGGAGCTGTTTTTT. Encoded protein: CASSSPTSGSTNTGELFF.

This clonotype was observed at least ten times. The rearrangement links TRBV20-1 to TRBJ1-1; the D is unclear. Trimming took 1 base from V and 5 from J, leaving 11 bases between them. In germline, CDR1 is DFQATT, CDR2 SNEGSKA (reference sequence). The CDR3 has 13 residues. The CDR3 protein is CSARALAGTEAFF. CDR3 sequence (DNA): TGCAGTGCTAGAGCCCTCGCGGGAACTGAAGCTTTCTTT.

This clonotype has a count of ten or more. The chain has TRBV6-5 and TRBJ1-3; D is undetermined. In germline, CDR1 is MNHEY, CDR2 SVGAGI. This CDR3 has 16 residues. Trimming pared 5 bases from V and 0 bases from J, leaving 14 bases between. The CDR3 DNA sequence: TGTGCCAGCAGTCCCATATCGATGGACTCTGGAAACACCATATATTTT. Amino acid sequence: CASSPISMDSGNTIYF.

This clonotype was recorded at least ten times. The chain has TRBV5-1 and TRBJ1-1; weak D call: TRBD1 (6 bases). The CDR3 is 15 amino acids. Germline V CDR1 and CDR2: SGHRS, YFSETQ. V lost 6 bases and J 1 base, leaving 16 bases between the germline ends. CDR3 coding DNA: TGCGCCAGCAATCCCCTGGGGGCCGAGAACACTGAAGCTTTCTTT. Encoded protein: CASNPLGAENTEAFF.

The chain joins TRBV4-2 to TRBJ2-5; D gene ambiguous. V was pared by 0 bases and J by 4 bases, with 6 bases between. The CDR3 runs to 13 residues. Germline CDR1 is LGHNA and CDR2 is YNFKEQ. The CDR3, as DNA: TGTGCCAGCAGCCAAGAGATGGGAGAGACCCAGTACTTC. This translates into CASSQEMGETQYF.

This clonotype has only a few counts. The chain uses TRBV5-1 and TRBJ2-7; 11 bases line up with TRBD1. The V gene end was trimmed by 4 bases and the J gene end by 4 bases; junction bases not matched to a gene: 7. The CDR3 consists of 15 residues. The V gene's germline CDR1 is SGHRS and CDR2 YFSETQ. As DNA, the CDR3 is TGCGCCAGCAGCGACGGGACAGGGGGATGGTACGAGCAGTACTTC. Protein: CASSDGTGGWYEQYF.

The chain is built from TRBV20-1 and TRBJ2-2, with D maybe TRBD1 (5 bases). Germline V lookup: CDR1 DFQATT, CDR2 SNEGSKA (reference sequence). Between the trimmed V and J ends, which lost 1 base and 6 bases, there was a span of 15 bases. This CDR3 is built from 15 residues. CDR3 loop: CSARGVGEGPGELFF. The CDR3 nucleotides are TGCAGTGCTAGAGGAGTAGGGGAAGGACCCGGGGAGCTGTTTTTT.

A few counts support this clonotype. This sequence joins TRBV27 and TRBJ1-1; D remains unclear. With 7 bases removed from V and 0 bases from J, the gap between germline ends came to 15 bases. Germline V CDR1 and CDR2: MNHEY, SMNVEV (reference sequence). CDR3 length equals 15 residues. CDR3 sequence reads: CASNSRTTMNTEAFF. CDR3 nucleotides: TGTGCCAGCAATTCCCGGACCACTATGAACACTGAAGCTTTCTTT.

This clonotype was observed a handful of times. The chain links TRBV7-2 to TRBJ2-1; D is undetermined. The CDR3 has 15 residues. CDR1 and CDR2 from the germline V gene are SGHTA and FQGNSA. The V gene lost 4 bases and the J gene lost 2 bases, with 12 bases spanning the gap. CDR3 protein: CASSSRRRTYNEQFF. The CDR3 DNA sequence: TGTGCCAGCAGCTCTCGGCGACGTACCTACAATGAGCAGTTCTTC. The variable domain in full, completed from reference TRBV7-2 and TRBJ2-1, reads GAGVSQSPSNKVTEKGKDVELRCDPISGHTALYWYRQSLGQGLEFLIYFQGNSAPDKSGLPSDRFSAERTGGSVSTLTIQRTQQEDSAVYLCASSSRRRTYNEQFFGPGTRLTVL.

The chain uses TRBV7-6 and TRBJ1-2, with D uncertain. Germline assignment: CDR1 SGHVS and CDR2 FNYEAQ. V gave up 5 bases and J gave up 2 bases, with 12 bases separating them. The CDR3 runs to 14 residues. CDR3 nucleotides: TGTGCCAGCAGCCCCATAGCCGGAAACTATGGCTACACCTTC. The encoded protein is CASSPIAGNYGYTF.

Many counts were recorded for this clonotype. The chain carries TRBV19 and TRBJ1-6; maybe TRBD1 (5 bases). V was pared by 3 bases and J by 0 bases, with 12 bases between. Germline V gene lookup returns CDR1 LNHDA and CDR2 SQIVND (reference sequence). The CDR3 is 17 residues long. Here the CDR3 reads CASSMGTVSSYNSPLHF. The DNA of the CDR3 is TGTGCCAGTAGTATGGGGACCGTCAGCTCCTATAATTCACCCCTCCACTTT. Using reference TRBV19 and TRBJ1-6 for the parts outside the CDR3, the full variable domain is DGGITQSPKYLFRKEGQNVTLSCEQNLNHDAMYWYRQDPGQGLRLIYYSQIVNDFQKGDIAEGYSVSREKKESFPLTVTSAQKNPTAFYLCASSMGTVSSYNSPLHFGNGTRLTVT.

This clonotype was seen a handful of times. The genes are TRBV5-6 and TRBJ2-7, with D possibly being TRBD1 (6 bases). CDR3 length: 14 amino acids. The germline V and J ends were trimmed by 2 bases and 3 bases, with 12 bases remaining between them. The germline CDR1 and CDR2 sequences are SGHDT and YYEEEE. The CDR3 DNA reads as TGTGCCAGCAGCTTCCGGGACACCCACTACGAGCAGTACTTC. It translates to CASSFRDTHYEQYF.

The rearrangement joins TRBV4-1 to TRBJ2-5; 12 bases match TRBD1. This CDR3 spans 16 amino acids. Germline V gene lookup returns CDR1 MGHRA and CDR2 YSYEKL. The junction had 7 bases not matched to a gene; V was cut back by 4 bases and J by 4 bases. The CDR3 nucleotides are TGCGCCAGCAGCCCCGCCGGGACAGGGGGCGTAGAGACCCAGTACTTC. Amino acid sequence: CASSPAGTGGVETQYF.

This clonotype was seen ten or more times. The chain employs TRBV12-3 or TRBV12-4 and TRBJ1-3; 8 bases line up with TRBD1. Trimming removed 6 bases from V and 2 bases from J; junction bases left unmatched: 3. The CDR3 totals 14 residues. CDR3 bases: TGTGCCAGCAGGTCGACAGGGGCTGGAAACACCATATATTTT. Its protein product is CASRSTGAGNTIYF.

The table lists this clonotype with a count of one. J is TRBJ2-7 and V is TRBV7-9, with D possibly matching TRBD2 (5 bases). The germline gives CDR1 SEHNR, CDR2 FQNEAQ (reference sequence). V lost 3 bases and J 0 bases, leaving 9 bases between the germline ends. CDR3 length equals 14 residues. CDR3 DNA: TGTGCCAGCAGCTTTCGGGAAAGCTCCTACGAGCAGTACTTC. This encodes CASSFRESSYEQYF.

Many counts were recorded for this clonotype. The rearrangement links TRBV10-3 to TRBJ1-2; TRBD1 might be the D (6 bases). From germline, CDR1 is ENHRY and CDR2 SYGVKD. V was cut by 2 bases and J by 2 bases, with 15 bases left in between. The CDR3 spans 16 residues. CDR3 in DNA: TGTGCCATCAGTGAGGCGGGGCAGGGGCGAAACTATGGCTACACCTTC. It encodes CAISEAGQGRNYGYTF.

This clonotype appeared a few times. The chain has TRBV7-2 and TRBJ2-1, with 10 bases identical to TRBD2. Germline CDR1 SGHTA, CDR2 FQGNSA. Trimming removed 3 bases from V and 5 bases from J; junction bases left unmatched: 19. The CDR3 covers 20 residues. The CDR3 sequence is CASSFKAGGPYIPVNNEQFF. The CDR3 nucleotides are TGTGCCAGCAGCTTTAAAGCGGGAGGGCCGTACATCCCCGTTAACAATGAGCAGTTCTTC.

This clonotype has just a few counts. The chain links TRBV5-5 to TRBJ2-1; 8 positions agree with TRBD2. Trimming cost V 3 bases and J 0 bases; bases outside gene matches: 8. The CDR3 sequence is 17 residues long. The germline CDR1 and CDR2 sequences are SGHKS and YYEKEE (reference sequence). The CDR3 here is CASSSNPGTSSYNEQFF. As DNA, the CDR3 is TGTGCCAGCAGCTCGAATCCCGGGACTAGCTCCTACAATGAGCAGTTCTTC.

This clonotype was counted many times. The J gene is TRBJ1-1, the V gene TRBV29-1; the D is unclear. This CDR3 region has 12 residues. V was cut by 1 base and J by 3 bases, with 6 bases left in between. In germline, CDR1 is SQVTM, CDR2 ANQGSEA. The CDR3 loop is CSVEGVYTEAFF. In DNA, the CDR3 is TGCAGCGTTGAAGGTGTGTACACTGAAGCTTTCTTT.

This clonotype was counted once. CDR3 amino acids: CASSVGQGADTQYF. In DNA, the CDR3 is TGTGCCAGCAGCGTCGGACAGGGCGCAGATACGCAGTATTTT. V usage is TRBV11-3 and J usage is TRBJ2-3; 8 bases align to TRBD1. Germline loops: CDR1 SGHNT, CDR2 YENEEA. This CDR3 is built from 14 residues. V was pared by 5 bases and J by 4 bases, with 5 bases of the junction left unmatched.

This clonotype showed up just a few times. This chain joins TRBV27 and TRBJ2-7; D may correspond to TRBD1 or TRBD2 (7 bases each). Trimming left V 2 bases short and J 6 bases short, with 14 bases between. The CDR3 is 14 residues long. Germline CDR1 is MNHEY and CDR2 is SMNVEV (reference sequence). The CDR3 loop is CASSLGGGGIEQYF. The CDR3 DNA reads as TGTGCCAGCAGTTTAGGGGGAGGGGGCATCGAGCAGTACTTC.

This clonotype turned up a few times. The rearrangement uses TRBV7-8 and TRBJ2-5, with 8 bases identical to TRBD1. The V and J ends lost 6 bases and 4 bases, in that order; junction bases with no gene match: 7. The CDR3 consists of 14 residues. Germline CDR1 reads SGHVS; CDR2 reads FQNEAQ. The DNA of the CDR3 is TGTGCCAGCAGAAACCACAGGGGGATAGAGACCCAGTACTTC. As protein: CASRNHRGIETQYF.

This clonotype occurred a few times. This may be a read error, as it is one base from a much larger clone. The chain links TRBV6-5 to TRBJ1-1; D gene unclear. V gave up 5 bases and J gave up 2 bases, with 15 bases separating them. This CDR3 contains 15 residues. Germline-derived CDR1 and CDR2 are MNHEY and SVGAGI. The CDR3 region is CASSPRQPGNTEAFF. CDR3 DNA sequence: TGTGCCAGCAGTCCCAGGCAACCTGGCAACACTGAAGCTTTCTTT.

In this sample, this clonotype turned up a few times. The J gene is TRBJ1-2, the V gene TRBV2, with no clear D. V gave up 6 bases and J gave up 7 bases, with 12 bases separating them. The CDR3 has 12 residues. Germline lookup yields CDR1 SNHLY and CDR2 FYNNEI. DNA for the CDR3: TGTGCCAGCAGCCTTCGAGGGTTTGGCTACACCTTC. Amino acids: CASSLRGFGYTF.

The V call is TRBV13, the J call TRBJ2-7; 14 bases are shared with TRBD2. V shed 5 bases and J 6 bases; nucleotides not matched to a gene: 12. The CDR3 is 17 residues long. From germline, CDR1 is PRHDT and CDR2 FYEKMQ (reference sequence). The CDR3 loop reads CASSPQGLAGVRGEQYF. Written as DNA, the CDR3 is TGTGCCAGCAGCCCCCAGGGACTAGCGGGAGTACGTGGCGAGCAGTACTTC.

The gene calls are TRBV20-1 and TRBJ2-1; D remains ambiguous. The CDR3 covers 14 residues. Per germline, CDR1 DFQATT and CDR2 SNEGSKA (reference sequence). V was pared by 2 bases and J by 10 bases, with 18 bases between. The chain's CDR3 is CSARNFVGLIEQFF. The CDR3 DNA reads TGCAGTGCTAGAAATTTTGTAGGGCTAATCGAGCAGTTCTTC.

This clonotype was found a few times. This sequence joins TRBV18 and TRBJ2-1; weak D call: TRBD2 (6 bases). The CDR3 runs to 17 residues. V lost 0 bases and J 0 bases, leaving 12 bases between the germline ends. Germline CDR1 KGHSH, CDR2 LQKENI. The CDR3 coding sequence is TGTGCCAGCTCACCACCGGAGGGTCGGAGCTCCTACAATGAGCAGTTCTTC. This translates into CASSPPEGRSSYNEQFF.

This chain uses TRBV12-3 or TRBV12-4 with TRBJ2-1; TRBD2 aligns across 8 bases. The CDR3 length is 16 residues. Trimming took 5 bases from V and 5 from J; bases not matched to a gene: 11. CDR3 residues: CASSHLGGLEHNEQFF. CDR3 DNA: TGTGCCAGCAGTCATTTAGGGGGACTAGAACACAATGAGCAGTTCTTC.